The following is a T cell receptor (beta chain) sequence with its context. The data were taken from a study of blood T cell repertoires in COVID-19. Measured with immunoSEQ multiplex PCR; TCRdb has only the in-frame clones, and not every one. The data hold roughly 200,000 clones, with 84% observed a single time. The sample comprised peripheral blood. The source is a woman at least 80 years old with COVID-19, enrolled during active disease.

CDR3 in amino acids: CSVEDRGGADYGYTF. The CDR3 nucleotides are TGCAGCGTTGAAGATCGAGGGGGCGCCGACTATGGCTACACCTTC. The V and J genes are TRBV29-1 and TRBJ1-2; 7 nucleotides agree with TRBD1. Trimming took 0 bases from V and 3 from J; bases not matched to a gene: 7. There are 15 residues in the CDR3. The germline gives CDR1 SQVTM, CDR2 ANQGSEA.